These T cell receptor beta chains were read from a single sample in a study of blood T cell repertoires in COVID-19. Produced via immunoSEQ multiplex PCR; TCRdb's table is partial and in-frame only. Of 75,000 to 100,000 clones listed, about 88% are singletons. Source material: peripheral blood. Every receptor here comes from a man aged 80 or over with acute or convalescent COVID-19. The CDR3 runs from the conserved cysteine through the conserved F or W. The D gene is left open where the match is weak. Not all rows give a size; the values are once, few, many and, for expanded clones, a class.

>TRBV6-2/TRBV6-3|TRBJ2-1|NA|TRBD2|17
TGTGCCAGCAGTTACTCTTCTAGCGGGAGATTGCAGAATGAGCAGTTCTTC
CASSYSSSGRLQNEQFF
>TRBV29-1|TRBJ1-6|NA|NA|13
TGCAGCGCTAAGCGGACTACGAATTCACCCCTCCACTTT
CSAKRTTNSPLHF
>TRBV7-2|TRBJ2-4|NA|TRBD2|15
TGTGCCAGCAGCTTACGAGCGGGAGGGGATAACATTCAGTACTTC
CASSLRAGGDNIQYF
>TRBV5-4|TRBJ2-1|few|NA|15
TGTGCCAGCAGCTCCGGGCGGGGGCAGGGAGTTGAGCAGTTCTTC
CASSSGRGQGVEQFF
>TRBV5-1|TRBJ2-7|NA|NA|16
TGCGCCAGCAGCTTGGCCGCAGGGGGGCCCTCCTACGAGCAGTACTTC
CASSLAAGGPSYEQYF
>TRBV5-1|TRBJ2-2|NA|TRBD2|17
TGCGCCAGCAGCCCCGGACTAGCTCAGCCGAACACCGGGGAGCTGTTTTTT
CASSPGLAQPNTGELFF
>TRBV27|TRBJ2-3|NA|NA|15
TGTGCCAGCAGTTTGAATGGCGGGATCACAGATACGCAGTATTTT
CASSLNGGITDTQYF
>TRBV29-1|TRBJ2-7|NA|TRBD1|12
TGCAGCGTGGGGGACAGGGGTTACGAGCAGTACTTC
CSVGDRGYEQYF
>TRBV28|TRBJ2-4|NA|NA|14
TGTGCCAGCAGTTTAAGCGAAACCAAAAACATTCAGTACTTC
CASSLSETKNIQYF
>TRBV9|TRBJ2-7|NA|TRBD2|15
TGTGCCAGCAGCGTAGAACCTAGCGGGTTCTACGAGCAGTACTTC
CASSVEPSGFYEQYF
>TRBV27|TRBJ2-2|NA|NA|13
TGTGCCAGCAGTCTCTCGAACACCGGGGAGCTGTTTTTT
CASSLSNTGELFF
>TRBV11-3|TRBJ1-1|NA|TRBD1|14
TGTGCCAGCAGGGCCAGGGGGATGAACACTGAAGCTTTCTTT
CASRARGMNTEAFF
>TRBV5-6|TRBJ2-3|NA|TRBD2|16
TGTGCCAGCAGCTTGGCAACTAGCGGGTTCCCAGATACGCAGTATTTT
CASSLATSGFPDTQYF
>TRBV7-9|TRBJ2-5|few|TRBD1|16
TGTGCCAGCAGCGCGAGCCGGGACAGGGTGTTAGAGACCCAGTACTTC
CASSASRDRVLETQYF
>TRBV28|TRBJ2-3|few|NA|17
TGTGCCAGCAGCCGCCGGGGGCACGGGAGGTTTCCAGATACGCAGTATTTT
CASSRRGHGRFPDTQYF
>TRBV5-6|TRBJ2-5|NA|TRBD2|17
TGTGCCAGCAGCTACCTAACCGGGACTAGCGGGGAAGAGACCCAGTACTTC
CASSYLTGTSGEETQYF
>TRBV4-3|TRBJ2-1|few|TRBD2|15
TGCGCCAGCAGCCGGGGAGGGAGCTCCTACAATGAGCAGTTCTTC
CASSRGGSSYNEQFF
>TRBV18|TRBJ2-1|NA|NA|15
TGTGCCAGCTCAGCCAGAGGGCTTCCCCGGGATGAGCAGTTCTTC
CASSARGLPRDEQFF
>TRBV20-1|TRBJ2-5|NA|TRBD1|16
TGCAGTGCTAGTTTGTTGGACAGGCGAATTGGTGGGACCCAGTACTTC
CSASLLDRRIGGTQYF
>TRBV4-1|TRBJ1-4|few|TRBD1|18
TGCGCCAGCAGCCAGGAAACCTCAACAGGGGCGTCAGTTGGAAAACTGTTTTTT
CASSQETSTGASVGKLFF
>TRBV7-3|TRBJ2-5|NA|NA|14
TGTGCCCCCTACCCGGTAGCGGCTCAAGAGACCCAGTACTTC
CAPYPVAAQETQYF
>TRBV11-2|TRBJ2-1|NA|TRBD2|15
TGTGCCAGCAGCTTAGTCCAAGCGGGAGGTGGTGAGCAGTTCTTC
CASSLVQAGGGEQFF
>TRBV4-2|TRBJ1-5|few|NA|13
TGTGCCAGCAGCCAAGATCGAGGGCAGCCCCAGCATTTT
CASSQDRGQPQHF
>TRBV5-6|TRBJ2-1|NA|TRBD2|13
TGTGCCAGCAGCCCGGGACTATGGAATGAGCAGTTCTTC
CASSPGLWNEQFF
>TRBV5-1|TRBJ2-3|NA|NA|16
TGCGCCAGCAGCTTGGTTGGGGACACAGCCACAGATACGCAGTATTTT
CASSLVGDTATDTQYF
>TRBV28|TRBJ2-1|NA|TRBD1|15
TGTGCCAGCAGCGGGGGGACAGGGGGCTGGAATGAGCAGTTCTTC
CASSGGTGGWNEQFF
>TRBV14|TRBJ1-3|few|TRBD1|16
TGTGCCAGCAGCCAAGTCAGGGGGCCGTCTGGAAACACCATATATTTT
CASSQVRGPSGNTIYF
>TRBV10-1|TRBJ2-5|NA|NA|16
TGCGCCAGCACCAATATAAACAGGGATCTCCAAGAGACCCAGTACTTC
CASTNINRDLQETQYF
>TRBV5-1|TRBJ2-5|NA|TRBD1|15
TGCGCCAGCAGCTTGGACGGGACAGTACAAGAGACCCAGTACTTC
CASSLDGTVQETQYF